The 15 T cell receptor beta chains reported below all come from one sample, sequenced in a study of identical twins. Each CDR3 protein gets one entry after TCRdb re-called the 5' RACE reads with MiXCR. The sample consists of a few hundred thousand distinct CDR3 sequences, 15% of them appearing once. These sequences were also reported in another study, on yellow fever vaccine responses in identical twins.

Material for sequencing was CD4+ T cells sorted from blood. These receptor sequences come from a woman between 18 and 30 years old in good health.

This clonotype was seen more than once but under ten times. In nucleotides, the CDR3 is TGTGCCAGCACCCCTGGGGGACTAGCGGGAGCAGATACGCAGTATTTT. Amino acid sequence: CASTPGGLAGADTQYF. The J gene is TRBJ2-3, the V gene TRBV7-9, with TRBD2 matching 14 bases. Germline V gene lookup returns CDR1 SEHNR and CDR2 FQNEAQ (reference sequence). After removal of 7 bases from V and 4 bases from J, the junction contained 7 bases not matched to a gene. The CDR3 totals 16 residues. Full variable domain (remainder filled in from reference TRBV7-9 and TRBJ2-3): DTGVSQNPRHKITKRGQNVTFRCDPISEHNRLYWYRQTLGQGPEFLTYFQNEAQLEKSRLLSDRFSAERPKGSFSTLEIQRTEQGDSAMYLCASTPGGLAGADTQYFGPGTRLTVL.

The genes are TRBV18 and TRBJ2-3, with D perhaps matching TRBD2 (6 bases). This CDR3 region has 16 residues. In germline, CDR1 is KGHSH, CDR2 LQKENI. Trimming stripped 1 base from V and 1 base from J, with 12 bases between. In DNA form, the CDR3 reads TGTGCCAGCTCACCACAGGGCGGGATTGGCACAGATACGCAGTATTTT. This encodes CASSPQGGIGTDTQYF.

In this sample, this clonotype turned up a few times. The rearrangement joins TRBV7-3 to TRBJ2-1, with D possibly being TRBD2 (6 bases). This CDR3 region has 15 residues. Trimming stripped 2 bases from V and 4 bases from J, with 12 bases between. The germline V gene encodes CDR1 SGHTA and CDR2 FQGTGA. The CDR3 here is CASSLLATMYNEQFF. In nucleotides, the CDR3 is TGTGCCAGCAGCTTACTAGCGACGATGTACAATGAGCAGTTCTTC.

This clonotype has only a few counts. The V and J genes are TRBV25-1 and TRBJ2-1, with a tentative D call TRBD2 (6 bases). V was shortened by 1 base and J by 1 base, with 11 bases between the two germline ends. This CDR3 region has 16 residues. The V gene's germline CDR1 is MGHDK and CDR2 SYGVNS. CDR3 sequence: CASSESGAGSYNEQFF. CDR3 in DNA: TGTGCCAGCAGTGAATCTGGAGCGGGTTCCTACAATGAGCAGTTCTTC.

The chain links TRBV6-4 to TRBJ2-2; possibly TRBD2 for D (6 bases). Germline loops: CDR1 MRHNA, CDR2 SNTAGT. The CDR3 sequence is 15 residues long. Trimming removed 4 bases at V and 6 bases at J, with 15 bases between. The CDR3 loop is CASSGDSGVSGELFF. Here the CDR3 DNA reads TGTGCCAGCAGTGGGGATAGCGGTGTCTCCGGGGAGCTGTTTTTT.

There are a few counts of this clonotype. The chain has TRBV5-5 and TRBJ1-4; 7 nucleotides line up with TRBD1. CDR1 and CDR2 (germline): SGHKS, YYEKEE (reference sequence). This CDR3 is built from 15 residues. J lost 8 bases, V lost 0 bases, and 7 bases had no gene match. CDR3 in amino acids: CASSLEGGGYEKLFF. The CDR3 nucleotides read TGTGCCAGCAGCTTGGAAGGGGGCGGATACGAAAAACTGTTTTTT.

The chain employs TRBV20-1 and TRBJ2-5; D is ambiguous. CDR1 is DFQATT and CDR2 is SNEGSKA in the germline V gene (reference sequence). This CDR3 contains 11 residues. V was shortened by 6 bases and J by 0 bases, with 5 bases between the two germline ends. The CDR3, as DNA: TGCAGTGCATTATACCAAGAGACCCAGTACTTC. Protein product: CSALYQETQYF.

J is TRBJ2-5 and V is TRBV12-3 or TRBV12-4; 9 nucleotides match TRBD1. This CDR3 has 15 residues. V shed 6 bases, J shed 0 bases, and the junction held 5 bases outside the gene matches. The CDR3 reads CASRPGQGHQETQYF. The CDR3 DNA is TGTGCCAGCAGGCCGGGACAGGGACACCAAGAGACCCAGTACTTC.

V and J are TRBV20-1 and TRBJ2-5; 8 nucleotides match TRBD2. Germline values: CDR1 DFQATT, CDR2 SNEGSKA (reference sequence). Trimming at V came to 2 bases and at J to 3 bases, leaving 11 bases not matched to a gene. This CDR3 is 16 amino acids long. The CDR3 region is CSARSSDGLAKETQYF. In DNA, the CDR3 is TGCAGTGCTAGATCCTCTGACGGACTAGCTAAAGAGACCCAGTACTTC.

This clonotype was seen a few times. The CDR3 DNA sequence: TGTGCCAGCAGCCAAGATCTAGTCGAGACCCAGTACTTC. Protein sequence: CASSQDLVETQYF. The chain recombines TRBV3-1 with TRBJ2-5; no reliable D call. The CDR3 has 13 residues. CDR1 is LGHDT, CDR2 YNNKEL, per germline (reference sequence). V lost 0 bases, J lost 5 bases, and 7 bases lay in between.

V and J are TRBV3-1 and TRBJ2-7; TRBD2 matches at 9 bases. The CDR3 extends over 19 amino acids. Germline V gene data show CDR1 as LGHDT and CDR2 as YNNKEL (reference sequence). J lost 0 bases, V lost 2 bases, and 14 bases had no gene match. In DNA, the CDR3 is TGTGCCAGCAGCCAATGTACCCAGCGGGGGGCCTCTGGCTCCTACGAGCAGTACGTC. Protein sequence: CASSQCTQRGASGSYEQYV.

The sample holds a few counts of this clonotype. V and J are TRBV2 and TRBJ1-5; 10 nucleotides line up with TRBD1. Germline V gives CDR1 SNHLY, CDR2 FYNNEI. V shed 11 bases, J shed 4 bases, and the junction held 5 bases outside the gene matches. The CDR3 extends over 13 amino acids. The CDR3 region has the DNA TGTGCCTGGACAGGGGGACCTAATCAGCCCCAGCATTTT. This sequence encodes CAWTGGPNQPQHF.

This clonotype has just a few counts. The V gene is TRBV24-1, the J gene TRBJ2-2, with 9 bases matching TRBD1. The CDR3 length is 18 residues. Germline lookup yields CDR1 KGHDR and CDR2 SFDVKD. V lost 4 bases to trimming and J lost 1 base; unmatched junction nucleotides: 9. Here the CDR3 reads CATSEYTGTGKNTGELFF. The CDR3 coding sequence is TGTGCCACCAGTGAATACACCGGGACAGGGAAGAACACCGGGGAGCTGTTTTTT.

This clonotype was counted only a few times. This chain links TRBV5-1 with TRBJ2-1; D not resolved. The V gene's germline CDR1 is SGHRS and CDR2 YFSETQ. This CDR3 has 15 residues. The V gene lost 6 bases and the J gene lost 3 bases, with 16 bases spanning the gap. Here the CDR3 DNA reads TGCGCCAGCACCTCTTCGGGCGGCGTCTACAATGAGCAGTTCTTC. It codes for CASTSSGGVYNEQFF.

This clonotype was detected once. The V and J genes are TRBV6-1 and TRBJ2-1, with D maybe TRBD1 (5 bases). Germline assignment: CDR1 MNHNS and CDR2 SASEGT. V was trimmed by 4 bases and J by 3 bases, leaving 7 bases between them. The CDR3 totals 13 residues. The CDR3 is CASSGQHYNEQFF. CDR3 nucleotides: TGTGCCAGCAGTGGACAGCACTACAATGAGCAGTTCTTC.